The 9 T cell receptor beta chains in this list originate from one sample, sequenced in a study of response to subunit inactivated influenza vaccine. TCRdb re-called the RT-PCR reads with MiXCR, one entry per CDR3 protein. Of roughly 630,000 distinct CDR3 sequences detected, 14% appear once; the ten largest clones hold 7.5% to 8%. The input for sequencing was PBMCs from blood, taken 14 days before vaccination. Every receptor here comes from a man aged 45-65 years who received an inactivated influenza vaccine.

The chain combines TRBV29-1 with TRBJ2-5, with 12 bases that match TRBD1. V shed 6 bases and J 5 bases; nucleotides not matched to a gene: 7. The CDR3 covers 14 residues. Germline V gene lookup returns CDR1 SQVTM and CDR2 ANQGSEA. CDR3 protein: CSVGGTGGAETQYF. The CDR3 coding sequence is TGCAGCGTAGGCGGGACAGGGGGCGCCGAGACCCAGTACTTC.

This clonotype occurred many times. The chain combines TRBV4-3 with TRBJ2-3; possibly TRBD2 for D (5 bases). V lost 0 bases, J lost 3 bases, and 13 bases lay in between. In germline, CDR1 is LGHNA, CDR2 YSLEER. The CDR3 is 16 amino acids. This chain's CDR3 is CASSQDLAGQTDTQYF. CDR3 DNA: TGCGCCAGCAGCCAAGATCTTGCGGGCCAAACAGATACGCAGTATTTT.

Note on this clonotype: One end of the junction fails to match germline, which may point to a read error. The rearrangement joins TRBV15 to TRBJ2-5; TRBD1 or TRBD2 may be the D gene (5 bases each). The CDR3 covers 11 residues. Germline assignment: CDR1 LNHNV and CDR2 YYDKDF (reference sequence). CDR3 coding DNA: TGTGCCACCAGCAGTGCCGGGACCCCGCACTTC. Encoded protein: CATSSAGTPHF.

This clonotype was counted a few times. The V gene is TRBV12-3 or TRBV12-4, the J gene TRBJ1-2, with a possible D match to TRBD1 (6 bases). This CDR3 region has 13 residues. V was trimmed by 2 bases and J by 6 bases, leaving 10 bases between them. CDR3 protein: CASSLNRVNGYTF. Here the CDR3 DNA reads TGTGCCAGCAGTTTAAACAGGGTCAATGGCTACACCTTC.

This clonotype was counted a few times. The V call is TRBV5-1, the J call TRBJ2-1; D possibly corresponds to TRBD1 (6 bases). CDR1 and CDR2 (germline): SGHRS, YFSETQ. The length of the CDR3 is 15 residues. The germline V and J ends were trimmed by 1 base and 7 bases, with 15 bases remaining between them. Written as DNA, the CDR3 is TGCGCCAGCAGCTTGATGGACAGAGTACCGAATGAGCAGTTCTTC. Its translation is CASSLMDRVPNEQFF. Complete variable domain (other parts from reference TRBV5-1 and TRBJ2-1): KAGVTQTPRYLIKTRGQQVTLSCSPISGHRSVSWYQQTPGQGLQFLFEYFSETQRNKGNFPGRFSGRQFSNSRSEMNVSTLELGDSALYLCASSLMDRVPNEQFFGPGTRLTVL.

Many counts were recorded for this clonotype. The rearrangement links TRBV28 to TRBJ1-5; D is unclear. In germline, CDR1 is MDHEN, CDR2 SYDVKM. The ends were cut back, 6 bases at V and 6 bases at J, with 18 bases in the middle. The CDR3 consists of 15 residues. The DNA for the CDR3 is TGTGCCAGCAGCCCGCCCCTCGGGGAGATTCAGCCCCAGCATTTT. This codes for CASSPPLGEIQPQHF. Variable domain in full (rest from reference TRBV28 and TRBJ1-5): DVKVTQSSRYLVKRTGEKVFLECVQDMDHENMFWYRQDPGLGLRLIYFSYDVKMKEKGDIPEGYSVSREKKERFSLILESASTNQTSMYLCASSPPLGEIQPQHFGDGTRLSIL.

This clonotype occurred many times. This chain links TRBV29-1 with TRBJ2-2; TRBD1 matches at 7 bases. The CDR3 consists of 13 residues. The V gene's germline CDR1 is SQVTM and CDR2 ANQGSEA. V lost 7 bases and J lost 1; bases outside the gene matches: 3. The CDR3 protein is CSAHRGNTGELFF. The DNA for the CDR3 is TGCAGCGCCCACAGGGGGAACACCGGGGAGCTGTTTTTT.

This chain uses TRBV12-3 or TRBV12-4 with TRBJ1-4, with D possibly matching TRBD1 (6 bases). This CDR3 contains 13 residues. V lost 6 bases, J lost 8 bases, and 13 bases lay in between. The CDR3: CASRPGQHEKLFF. The DNA of the CDR3 is TGTGCCAGCAGACCCGGACAGCACGAAAAACTGTTTTTT.

This chain joins TRBV21-1 and TRBJ2-1; TRBD2 is taken as the D call from the table, unchecked against the DNA. TRBV21-1 is termed a pseudogene. This CDR3 spans 19 amino acids. The CDR3 nucleotides are TGTGCCAGCAGCCCCCCCCCGCTAGTGAGGCCAACGGCCTACAATGAGCAGTTCTTC. This encodes CASSPPPLVRPTAYNEQFF.